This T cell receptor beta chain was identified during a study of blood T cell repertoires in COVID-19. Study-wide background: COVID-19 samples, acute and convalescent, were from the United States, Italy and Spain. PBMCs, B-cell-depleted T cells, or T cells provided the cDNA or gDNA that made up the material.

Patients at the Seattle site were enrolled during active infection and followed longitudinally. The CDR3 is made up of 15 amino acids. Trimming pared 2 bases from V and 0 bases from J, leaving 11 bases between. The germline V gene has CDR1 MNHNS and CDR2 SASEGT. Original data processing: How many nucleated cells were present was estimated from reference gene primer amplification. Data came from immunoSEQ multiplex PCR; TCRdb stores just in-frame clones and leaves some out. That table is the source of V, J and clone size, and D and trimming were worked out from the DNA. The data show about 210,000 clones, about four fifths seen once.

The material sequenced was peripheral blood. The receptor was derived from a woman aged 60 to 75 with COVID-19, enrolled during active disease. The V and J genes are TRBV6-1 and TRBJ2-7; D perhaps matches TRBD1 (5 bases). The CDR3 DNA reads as TGTGCCAGCAGTGAAAGGGGCGATAGCTCCTACGAGCAGTACTTC. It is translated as CASSERGDSSYEQYF.